The next 13 T cell receptor beta chains were all read from a single sample in a study of shared clonotypes between healthy human individuals. Profiling relied on immunoSEQ multiplex PCR, and the TCRdb table lists in-frame clones only, not all of them. The data contain roughly 400,000 clones, about 96% of them seen just once; the ten biggest clones take up about 0.32%. The sample comprised memory CD8+ T cells sorted from blood. The subset denotes: CD45RO+ cells pooled with CCR7-negative TemRA cells. Receptors were obtained from a man aged 25-40 years in good health.

The rearrangement links TRBV7-9 to TRBJ2-3; 14 bases map to TRBD2. Germline CDR1 reads SEHNR; CDR2 reads FQNEAQ (reference sequence). V lost 5 bases and J lost 11; bases outside the gene matches: 9. The CDR3 consists of 15 residues. CDR3 nucleotide sequence: TGTGCCAGCAGCCCAATCCCGGGACTAGCGGGAGAGCAGTATTTT. Residues: CASSPIPGLAGEQYF.

V usage is TRBV2 and J usage is TRBJ2-6, with D perhaps matching TRBD1 (5 bases). The CDR3 totals 16 residues. Germline V gene data show CDR1 as SNHLY and CDR2 as FYNNEI. V gave up 8 bases and J gave up 0 bases, with 14 bases separating them. Here the CDR3 reads CASSRRGLSGANVLTF. The CDR3 DNA sequence: TGTGCCAGCTCCCGTAGGGGTCTCTCTGGGGCCAACGTCCTGACTTTC.

The V call is TRBV19, the J call TRBJ2-7, with a tentative D call TRBD1 (5 bases). Germline V gives CDR1 LNHDA, CDR2 SQIVND (reference sequence). Trimming stripped 2 bases from V and 3 bases from J, with 11 bases between. CDR3 length: 14 residues. The CDR3 DNA reads as TGTGCCAGTAGTATAAGAGGACAAAACTACGAGCAGTACTTC. It yields the protein CASSIRGQNYEQYF.

V is TRBV28 and J is TRBJ1-5; D might be TRBD1 (6 bases). Germline V CDR1 and CDR2: MDHEN, SYDVKM. V was trimmed by 6 bases and J by 2 bases, leaving 11 bases between them. This CDR3 has 14 amino acids. The CDR3 is CASRTGTRNQPQHF. The DNA of the CDR3 is TGTGCCAGCAGAACCGGGACACGCAATCAGCCCCAGCATTTT.

The CDR3 bases are TGTGCCAGCAGGCTAACCGGGACAGGGCGGTACGAGCAGTACTTC. Amino acids: CASRLTGTGRYEQYF. The chain recombines TRBV28 with TRBJ2-7, with TRBD1 matching over 9 bases. After removal of 6 bases from V and 4 bases from J, the junction contained 10 bases not matched to a gene. The CDR3 is made up of 15 amino acids. CDR1 and CDR2 from the germline V gene are MDHEN and SYDVKM.

In its sample, this clone was seen once. The V and J genes are TRBV7-6 and TRBJ2-5; 9 bases line up with TRBD1. V shed 2 bases, J shed 4 bases, and the junction held 8 bases outside the gene matches. There are 16 residues in the CDR3. Looked up from germline, CDR1 is SGHVS and CDR2 is FNYEAQ. CDR3 DNA: TGTGCCAGCAGCTTAATTGGGACAGGGTATGGAGAGACCCAGTACTTC. It is translated as CASSLIGTGYGETQYF.

This sequence joins TRBV5-5 and TRBJ2-3; 9 nucleotides match TRBD2. After removal of 1 base from V and 3 bases from J, the junction contained 3 bases not matched to a gene. CDR3 length equals 15 residues. Germline V gives CDR1 SGHKS, CDR2 YYEKEE (reference sequence). CDR3 in amino acids: CASSLRLAVTDTQYF. DNA for the CDR3: TGTGCCAGCAGCTTGAGACTAGCGGTAACAGATACGCAGTATTTT.

The CDR3 reads CAWSVRGTGGLSPLHF. The CDR3 coding sequence is TGTGCCTGGAGTGTACGGGGGACAGGGGGCTTGTCACCCCTCCACTTT. This chain joins TRBV30 and TRBJ1-6, with 12 bases matching TRBD1. This CDR3 contains 16 residues. The germline V gene has CDR1 GTSNPN and CDR2 SVGIG (reference sequence). V gave up 0 bases and J gave up 10 bases; unmatched junction bases: 7.

This clone was seen a single time. The chain employs TRBV2 and TRBJ1-3; TRBD1 is a possible D gene (6 bases). The V and J ends lost 3 bases and 6 bases respectively, with 9 bases between them. The CDR3 consists of 13 residues. Germline V gene sequence: CDR1 SNHLY, CDR2 FYNNEI. CDR3 sequence (DNA): TGTGCCAGCAGTGACGACAGGAAAAACACCATATATTTT. Amino acid sequence: CASSDDRKNTIYF.

The chain uses TRBV6-1 and TRBJ2-1; tentatively, D is TRBD1 or TRBD2 (5 bases each). The ends were cut back, 7 bases at V and 5 bases at J, with 15 bases in the middle. The length of the CDR3 is 14 residues. Germline V lookup: CDR1 MNHNS, CDR2 SASEGT. The CDR3 here is CASNRDPSHNEQFF. The CDR3 nucleotides read TGTGCCAGCAACCGGGACCCCTCACACAATGAGCAGTTCTTC.

The V call is TRBV5-6, the J call TRBJ1-2; D not certain. The germline V and J ends were trimmed by 0 bases and 4 bases, with 4 bases remaining between them. The CDR3 has 12 amino acids. Germline V gene data show CDR1 as SGHDT and CDR2 as YYEEEE. CDR3 amino acids: CASSLDSYGYTF. The CDR3 DNA reads TGTGCCAGCAGCTTGGACAGCTATGGCTACACCTTC.

The V gene is TRBV6-1, the J gene TRBJ1-5; TRBD1 is a possible D gene (6 bases). Germline-derived CDR1 and CDR2 are MNHNS and SASEGT. The V end lost 3 bases, the J end lost 7 bases, and 7 bases lay between the germline ends. This CDR3 has 12 residues. The CDR3 sequence: CASSEGAQPQHF. CDR3 bases: TGTGCCAGCAGTGAGGGGGCGCAGCCCCAGCATTTT.

The table lists this clone with a count of one. The chain joins TRBV19 to TRBJ1-2; D perhaps matches TRBD1 (6 bases). The CDR3 consists of 14 residues. The ends were cut back, 5 bases at V and 5 bases at J, with 15 bases in the middle. CDR1 is LNHDA, CDR2 SQIVND, per germline (reference sequence). The CDR3 reads CASSAGHSIYGYTF. Written as DNA, the CDR3 is TGTGCCAGTAGTGCGGGACATTCAATTTATGGCTACACCTTC.